This TCR beta chain appears in the sequencing data of a study of blood T cell repertoires in COVID-19. Profiling relied on immunoSEQ multiplex PCR, and the TCRdb table lists in-frame clones only, not all of them. In the table there are some 150,000 clones, approximately 85% of which are singletons. The origin of this receptor is a woman of 80 years or more with acute or convalescent COVID-19. The sequencing input was peripheral blood.

The DNA of the CDR3 is TGTGCCAGCAGTTTTGGGCGCTCCTACAATGAGCAGTTCTTC. Its translation is CASSFGRSYNEQFF. The V call is TRBV27, the J call TRBJ2-1; D gene ambiguous. V lost 3 bases to trimming and J lost 0 bases, with 6 bases between them. The CDR3 is made up of 14 amino acids. In germline, CDR1 is MNHEY, CDR2 SMNVEV (reference sequence).